The 20 T cell receptor beta chains given below trace back to one sample, sequenced in a study of beta chain features in type 1 diabetes. Expressed TCRB transcripts were sequenced because the isolated RNA had all been reverse transcribed beforehand. Assay: immunoSEQ multiplex PCR; the TCRdb copy retains only in-frame clones and omits some. The sample has under 450,000 clones; approximately 13% are singletons. The sequencing sample was made of naive CD4+ T cells from blood. All receptors come from a man aged 30 to 45 in good health.

This clone was counted between two and nine times. The rearrangement joins TRBV13 to TRBJ2-1, with D unclear. Trimming removed 3 bases at V and 8 bases at J, with 11 bases between. The germline V gene has CDR1 PRHDT and CDR2 FYEKMQ (reference sequence). The CDR3 contains 13 residues. The DNA of the CDR3 is TGTGCCAGCAGCTTTTACTTGCGTGATGAGCAGTTCTTC. Protein sequence: CASSFYLRDEQFF.

This clone has only a few counts. The chain joins TRBV4-1 to TRBJ2-2, with TRBD2 matching 9 bases. V shed 5 bases, J shed 5 bases, and the junction held 6 bases outside the gene matches. Germline V gives CDR1 MGHRA, CDR2 YSYEKL. CDR3 size: 15 residues. The DNA for the CDR3 is TGCGCCAGCAGCGAGCAAGGACTAGCGACCGGGGAGCTGTTTTTT. Translating gives CASSEQGLATGELFF.

This clone was seen a handful of times. The chain is built from TRBV30 and TRBJ2-2; D remains ambiguous. This CDR3 comprises 15 residues. Trimming took off 5 bases at V and 5 bases at J, with 18 bases between the two ends. CDR1 and CDR2 from the germline V gene are GTSNPN and SVGIG (reference sequence). CDR3 in DNA: TGTGCCTGGCTTCTGGAGTTTGGTTGGACCGGGGAGCTGTTTTTT. It codes for CAWLLEFGWTGELFF.

This clone was counted only a few times. The chain links TRBV5-1 to TRBJ2-7, with D tentatively TRBD1 (6 bases). Trimming cost V 1 base and J 6 bases, with 11 bases left between them. The CDR3 contains 13 residues. Germline CDR1 is SGHRS and CDR2 is YFSETQ. The CDR3 loop is CASSLTGIGEQYF. The CDR3 coding sequence is TGCGCCAGCAGCTTGACAGGGATCGGCGAGCAGTACTTC. Together with reference TRBV5-1 and TRBJ2-7, the CDR3 gives the full variable domain: KAGVTQTPRYLIKTRGQQVTLSCSPISGHRSVSWYQQTPGQGLQFLFEYFSETQRNKGNFPGRFSGRQFSNSRSEMNVSTLELGDSALYLCASSLTGIGEQYFGPGTRLTVT.

This rearrangement joins TRBV7-9 to TRBJ2-1; D perhaps matches TRBD2 (6 bases). Germline loops: CDR1 SEHNR, CDR2 FQNEAQ (reference sequence). V gave up 1 base and J gave up 4 bases, with 14 bases separating them. This CDR3 has 16 amino acids. The DNA for the CDR3 is TGTGCCAGCAGCTTAGTTCTAGGAGGAGGGTACAATGAGCAGTTCTTC. This translates into CASSLVLGGGYNEQFF.

CDR3 nucleotide sequence: TGTGCCAGCAGCCAAGTGGGAGTCATAATTCAGTTCTTC. Translation gives CASSQVGVIIQFF. The chain is built from TRBV14 and TRBJ2-1; D is possibly TRBD2 (5 bases). The CDR3 length is 13 residues. The germline CDR1 and CDR2 sequences are SGHDN and FVKESK. V was pared by 1 base and J by 13 bases, with 14 bases between.

The chain couples TRBV9 to TRBJ2-5, with TRBD2 matching over 7 bases. The CDR3 extends over 15 amino acids. V lost 0 bases, J lost 4 bases, and 6 bases stayed unmatched. Germline loops: CDR1 SGDLS, CDR2 YYNGEE. CDR3 region: CASSVVAGPGETQYF. The CDR3 DNA is TGTGCCAGCAGCGTAGTAGCGGGCCCCGGAGAGACCCAGTACTTC.

This clone came up a few times. The chain is built from TRBV5-1 and TRBJ2-7; D gene unclear. Germline CDR1 is SGHRS and CDR2 is YFSETQ. This CDR3 has 13 amino acids. The V and J ends lost 2 bases and 3 bases respectively, with 9 bases between them. CDR3 amino acids: CASSFAQSYEQYF. CDR3 coding DNA: TGCGCCAGCAGCTTCGCACAGAGCTACGAGCAGTACTTC.

The sample holds a few counts of this clone. V and J are TRBV7-2 and TRBJ2-1; D is unclear. CDR1 SGHTA and CDR2 FQGNSA come from the germline V gene. This CDR3 contains 12 residues. V lost 5 bases, J lost 9 bases, and 11 bases lay in between. Here the CDR3 reads CASSLVSFEQFF. The CDR3 DNA reads as TGTGCCAGCAGCCTTGTGTCCTTTGAGCAGTTCTTC.

The rearrangement uses TRBV7-2 and TRBJ2-5; D possibly corresponds to TRBD2 (6 bases). Trimming removed 6 bases at V and 1 base at J, with 15 bases between. Germline values: CDR1 SGHTA, CDR2 FQGNSA. CDR3 length: 15 residues. In DNA, the CDR3 is TGTGCCAGCAGACTAATCGGGAGCCGCCAAGAGACCCAGTACTTC. Its translation: CASRLIGSRQETQYF.

In its sample, this clone was seen a few times. This chain connects TRBV5-1 to TRBJ1-1; 7 bases fit TRBD1. This CDR3 is built from 14 residues. V lost 3 bases and J lost 1; bases outside the gene matches: 3. The V gene's germline CDR1 is SGHRS and CDR2 YFSETQ. CDR3: CASSYDRANTEAFF. Written as DNA, the CDR3 is TGCGCCAGCAGCTATGACAGGGCGAACACTGAAGCTTTCTTT. The complete variable domain, with remaining parts taken from reference TRBV5-1 and TRBJ1-1, reads KAGVTQTPRYLIKTRGQQVTLSCSPISGHRSVSWYQQTPGQGLQFLFEYFSETQRNKGNFPGRFSGRQFSNSRSEMNVSTLELGDSALYLCASSYDRANTEAFFGQGTRLTVV.

Of note for this clone: A junction boundary mismatches the germline segment, possibly from a read error. The chain combines TRBV18 with TRBJ1-4; D is possibly TRBD1 (5 bases). Germline assignment: CDR1 KGHSH and CDR2 LQKENI. This CDR3 region has 15 residues. The CDR3 loop reads CASAPPGGLDEKLFF. CDR3 sequence (DNA): TGTGCCAGCGCACCACCCGGGGGACTGGATGAAAAACTGTTTTTT.

This clone has just a few counts. The V call is TRBV30, the J call TRBJ2-7, with D maybe TRBD2 (5 bases). This CDR3 has 11 amino acids. The V end was cut by 5 bases, the J end by 6 bases, with 11 bases between. Germline lookup yields CDR1 GTSNPN and CDR2 SVGIG (reference sequence). CDR3 sequence reads: CAWGRAGEQYV. The CDR3 DNA reads as TGTGCCTGGGGCCGGGCGGGCGAGCAGTACGTC.

The gene calls are TRBV7-2 and TRBJ2-3; 13 bases align to TRBD2. V shed 5 bases, J shed 2 bases, and the junction held 4 bases outside the gene matches. The germline V gene encodes CDR1 SGHTA and CDR2 FQGNSA. The CDR3 has 16 residues. The DNA for the CDR3 is TGTGCCAGCAGCCCACTAGCGGGGGGGTTCACAGATACGCAGTATTTT. It codes for CASSPLAGGFTDTQYF.

This clone was seen only a few times. The chain joins TRBV7-9 to TRBJ2-6; D unclear. CDR1 is SEHNR and CDR2 is FQNEAQ in the germline V gene (reference sequence). The germline V and J ends were trimmed by 0 bases and 0 bases, with 9 bases remaining between them. The CDR3 is 17 residues long. The CDR3 loop reads CASSLALVLSGANVLTF. In DNA form, the CDR3 reads TGTGCCAGCAGCTTAGCGCTGGTCCTCTCTGGGGCCAACGTCCTGACTTTC.

The chain uses TRBV15 and TRBJ1-3, with a tentative D call TRBD1 (6 bases). CDR1 and CDR2 (germline): LNHNV, YYDKDF (reference sequence). The CDR3 has 17 amino acids. Trimming took off 0 bases at V and 0 bases at J, with 12 bases between the two ends. CDR3 residues: CATSRDPTRGSGNTIYF. CDR3 nucleotide sequence: TGTGCCACCAGCAGAGATCCCACCAGGGGCTCTGGAAACACCATATATTTT.

In its sample, this clone was seen a few times. The chain employs TRBV7-9 and TRBJ1-2; tentative D call: TRBD1 (5 bases). The germline V and J ends were trimmed by 5 bases and 8 bases, with 18 bases remaining between them. The CDR3 loop spans 14 amino acids. Germline V gene lookup returns CDR1 SEHNR and CDR2 FQNEAQ (reference sequence). CDR3 in amino acids: CASSPRQKEGGYTF. The CDR3 DNA reads TGTGCCAGCAGCCCTCGACAGAAGGAGGGCGGCTACACCTTC. The whole variable domain, filled in from reference TRBV7-9 and TRBJ1-2, reads DTGVSQNPRHKITKRGQNVTFRCDPISEHNRLYWYRQTLGQGPEFLTYFQNEAQLEKSRLLSDRFSAERPKGSFSTLEIQRTEQGDSAMYLCASSPRQKEGGYTFGSGTRLTVV.

This clone was seen a handful of times. This rearrangement joins TRBV6-5 to TRBJ2-7; D ambiguous. CDR3 length: 14 residues. CDR1 and CDR2 (germline): MNHEY, SVGAGI. V was trimmed by 0 bases and J by 0 bases, leaving 6 bases between them. CDR3 in amino acids: CASSYSQSSYEQYF. The CDR3 coding sequence is TGTGCCAGCAGTTACTCCCAGAGCTCCTACGAGCAGTACTTC.

This clone came up a few times. The chain couples TRBV6-5 to TRBJ2-7, with 7 bases fitting TRBD1. The CDR3 totals 13 residues. Losses at the gene ends were 7 bases for V and 4 bases for J; bases not matched to a gene: 7. Germline V CDR1 and CDR2: MNHEY, SVGAGI. CDR3 in DNA: TGTGCCAGCATGACGACAGGGATATACGAGCAGTACGTC. It codes for CASMTTGIYEQYV.

This clone has more than one count but fewer than ten. This chain connects TRBV11-3 to TRBJ2-3; D is undetermined. Germline lookup yields CDR1 SGHNT and CDR2 YENEEA. V lost 4 bases and J lost 2, with 22 bases in between. This CDR3 is built from 18 residues. Written as DNA, the CDR3 is TGTGCCAGCAGCTACCCTGGCGGCAGGAAAGGCCTCACAGATACGCAGTATTTT. Its translation: CASSYPGGRKGLTDTQYF.